A selection of T cell receptor beta chains follows, all from one sample in a study of blood T cell repertoires in COVID-19. Data came from immunoSEQ multiplex PCR; TCRdb stores just in-frame clones and leaves some out. Among 70,000 to 95,000 clones, around 90% were seen once, and the ten largest hold 6% to 8%. Sequencing used peripheral blood. The receptors were gathered from a man in his sixties or seventies with acute or convalescent COVID-19. The conserved cysteine and the conserved F or W are not part of the CDR3 here.

TRBJ2-2 | TRBV5-4 | ASSLGGGIIGELF
TRBJ2-3 | TRBV5-1 | ASSEQGFFSWNTQY
TRBJ2-1 | TRBV6-4 | ASRVVAGGLNEQF
TRBJ2-2 | TRBV7-2 | ASSTTSGGNTGELF
TRBJ1-2 | TRBV28 | ASSYGQGGGYT
TRBJ2-3 | TRBV28 | ASGTGGGVGDTQY
TRBJ1-3 | TRBV18 | ASSPSGFGNTIY
TRBJ1-2 | TRBV4-3 | ASSQDLTGVSGYT
TRBJ2-1 | TRBV18 | ASSPTGLAGGGKNEQF
TRBJ2-3 | TRBV21-1 | ASSIGGPAATDTQY
TRBJ1-2 | TRBV30 | AWSVPGQGFGYGYT
TRBJ2-7 | TRBV7-2 | ASSSTSGSYEQY
TRBJ2-1 | TRBV19 | ASSVLAGGPYNEQF
TRBJ2-1 | TRBV5-4 | ASSFSIGGSSYNEQF
TRBJ2-3 | TRBV7-2 | ASSGRDTQY
TRBJ2-4 | TRBV19 | ASSPTPGQGAKNIQY
TRBJ1-1 | TRBV30 | AWGPRDSIQAF
TRBJ2-3 | TRBV18 | ASSPPRGPGGTDTQY
TRBJ1-2 | TRBV5-1 | ASSSGTGGVRRGGYT
TRBJ2-1 | TRBV20-1 | SARERGEQF
TRBJ2-1 | TRBV5-6 | ASSLGRLAGGRNEQF
TRBJ2-3 | TRBV6-5 | ASSYGTGTTTDTQY
TRBJ1-2 | TRBV2 | ASSEQGNYGYT
TRBJ2-1 | TRBV7-2 | ASITNPGTSGSYEQF
TRBJ1-5 | TRBV19 | ASMGQYNQPQH
TRBJ2-7 | TRBV3-1/TRBV3-2 | ASQGGSSGRYEQY
TRBJ2-1 | TRBV14 | ASSHGWSGRYNEQF
TRBJ2-7 | TRBV5-1 | ASSLGQGGGPREQY
TRBJ2-3 | TRBV6-2/TRBV6-3 | ASSYSPVLTDTQY
TRBJ2-2 | TRBV10-3 | AISEFGTGGGAANTGELF
TRBJ1-2 | TRBV4-1 | ASSQDHTGSIGNYGYT
TRBJ1-2 | TRBV19 | ASSMTYREGYGYT
TRBJ2-7 | TRBV27 | ASSFIRDRDEQY
TRBJ1-3 | TRBV7-8 | ASSFPDRVGNTIY
TRBJ1-2 | TRBV5-6 | ASSYYRGAVDGYT
TRBJ1-5 | TRBV19 | ASSIQTGPERPQH
TRBJ2-1 | TRBV24-1 | ATSDPAAGAANEQF
TRBJ2-7 | TRBV28 | ASSLLRGALDEQY
TRBJ1-3 | TRBV2 | ASKLSSGNTIY
TRBJ2-2 | TRBV6-6 | ASSPTTSTGELF
TRBJ1-3 | TRBV7-2 | ASSFGGGNTIY
TRBJ2-7 | TRBV2 | ASKGDRGSYEQY
TRBJ1-4 | TRBV6-1 | ASSEAARGFATNEKLF
TRBJ2-1 | TRBV21-1 | ASSKGGRGSYNEQF
TRBJ2-1 | TRBV29-1 | SGRVSPGHEQF
TRBJ1-1 | TRBV7-3 | ASSLGGAEAF
TRBJ1-2 | TRBV11-2 | ASSSLGTVNYGYT
TRBJ2-7 | TRBV27 | ASSWFGGPTSSEQY
TRBJ2-1 | TRBV19 | ASSIGLAGGTPSYNEQF
TRBJ2-5 | TRBV6-5 | ASSSPGGGGETQY
TRBJ2-7 | TRBV24-1 | ATSPGGTGRYEQY
TRBJ2-5 | TRBV7-2 | ASDLAGGLQETQY
TRBJ2-1 | TRBV18 | ASITGDGGNEQF